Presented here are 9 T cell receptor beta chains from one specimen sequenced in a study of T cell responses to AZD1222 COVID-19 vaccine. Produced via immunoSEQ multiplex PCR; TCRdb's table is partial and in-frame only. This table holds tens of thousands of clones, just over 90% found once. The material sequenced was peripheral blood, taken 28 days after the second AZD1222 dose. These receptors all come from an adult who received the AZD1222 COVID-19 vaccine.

CDR3 DNA: TGTGCCAGCAAACTACGTGGGACACGTTATGGCTACACCTTC. Amino acid sequence: CASKLRGTRYGYTF. The rearrangement uses TRBV7-2 and TRBJ1-2, with TRBD1 as a possible D gene (6 bases). CDR1 is SGHTA and CDR2 is FQGNSA in the germline V gene. This CDR3 comprises 14 residues. Between the trimmed V and J ends, which lost 7 bases and 5 bases, there was a span of 17 bases.

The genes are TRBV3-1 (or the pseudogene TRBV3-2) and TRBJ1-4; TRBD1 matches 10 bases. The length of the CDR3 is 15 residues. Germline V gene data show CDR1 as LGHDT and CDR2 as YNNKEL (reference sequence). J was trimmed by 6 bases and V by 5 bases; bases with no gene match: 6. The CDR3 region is CASSDAGTGDEKLFF. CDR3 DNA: TGTGCCAGCAGCGACGCCGGGACAGGGGATGAAAAACTGTTTTTT.

CDR3 sequence reads: CASSKGLRWDETQYF. CDR3 nucleotides: TGTGCCAGCAGCAAGGGACTAAGATGGGACGAGACCCAGTACTTC. V usage is TRBV28 and J usage is TRBJ2-5; TRBD2 matches at 7 bases. Germline V gene lookup returns CDR1 MDHEN and CDR2 SYDVKM. The CDR3 is 15 residues long. V lost 6 bases and J lost 5; bases outside the gene matches: 12.

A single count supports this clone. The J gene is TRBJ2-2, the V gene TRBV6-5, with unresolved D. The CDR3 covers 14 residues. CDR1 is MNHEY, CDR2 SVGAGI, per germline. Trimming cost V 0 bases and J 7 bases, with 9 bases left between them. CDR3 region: CASSYSRQNGELFF. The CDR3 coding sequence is TGTGCCAGCAGTTACTCTCGGCAGAACGGGGAGCTGTTTTTT.

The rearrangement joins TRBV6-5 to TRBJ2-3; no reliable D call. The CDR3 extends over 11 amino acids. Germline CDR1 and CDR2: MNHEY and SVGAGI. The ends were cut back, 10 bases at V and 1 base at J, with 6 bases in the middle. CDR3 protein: CATRRTDTQYF. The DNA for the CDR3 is TGTGCCACCCGACGCACAGATACGCAGTATTTT.

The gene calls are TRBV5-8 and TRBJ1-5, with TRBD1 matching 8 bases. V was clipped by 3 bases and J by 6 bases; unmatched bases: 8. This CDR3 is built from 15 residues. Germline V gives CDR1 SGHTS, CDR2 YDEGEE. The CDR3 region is CASSSGQGWSQPQHF. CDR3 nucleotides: TGTGCCAGCAGCTCAGGACAGGGCTGGAGTCAGCCCCAGCATTTT.

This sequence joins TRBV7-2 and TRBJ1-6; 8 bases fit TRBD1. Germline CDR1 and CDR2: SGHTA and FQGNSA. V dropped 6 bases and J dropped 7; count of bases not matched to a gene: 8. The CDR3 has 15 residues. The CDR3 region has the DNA TGTGCCAGCAGAACCTCAGGGGGCAAAAATTCACCCCTCCACTTT. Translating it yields CASRTSGGKNSPLHF.

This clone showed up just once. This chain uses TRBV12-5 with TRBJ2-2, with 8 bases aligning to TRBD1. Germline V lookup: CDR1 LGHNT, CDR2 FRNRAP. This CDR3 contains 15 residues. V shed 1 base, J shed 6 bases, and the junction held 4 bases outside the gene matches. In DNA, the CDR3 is TGTGCTAGTGGTTTGGGGACAGGGCCGGCCGGGGAGCTGTTTTTT. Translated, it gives CASGLGTGPAGELFF.

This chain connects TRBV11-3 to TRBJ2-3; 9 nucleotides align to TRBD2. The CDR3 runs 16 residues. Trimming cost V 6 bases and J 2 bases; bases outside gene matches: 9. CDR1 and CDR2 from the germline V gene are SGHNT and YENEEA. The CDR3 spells CASSGSLAGFTDTQYF. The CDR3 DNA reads TGTGCCAGCAGTGGGAGCCTAGCGGGGTTCACAGATACGCAGTATTTT.